Shown below are 10 T cell receptor beta chains from a single sample sequenced in a study of siplizumab effects on memory and regulatory T cells. Sequenced by immunoSEQ multiplex PCR; TCRdb stores in-frame clones only, minus some. Of about 100,000 clones in the sample, about 90% were seen once. The sequenced material came from CD4+ T cells sorted from blood. Every receptor here comes from a human donor in good health.

The CDR3: CASSQEGGLYNEQFF. The CDR3 DNA is TGTGCCAGCAGCCAAGAGGGGGGGCTCTACAATGAGCAGTTCTTC. The chain combines TRBV7-2 with TRBJ2-1; D perhaps matches TRBD2 (7 bases). Germline CDR1 SGHTA, CDR2 FQGNSA. V gave up 5 bases and J gave up 3 bases, with 14 bases separating them. CDR3 length: 15 residues. The full variable domain, with the rest looked up from reference TRBV7-2 and TRBJ2-1, is GAGVSQSPSNKVTEKGKDVELRCDPISGHTALYWYRQSLGQGLEFLIYFQGNSAPDKSGLPSDRFSAERTGGSVSTLTIQRTQQEDSAVYLCASSQEGGLYNEQFFGPGTRLTVL.

J is TRBJ2-3 and V is TRBV7-3; D might be TRBD2 (6 bases). The CDR3 is made up of 15 amino acids. Trimming cost V 2 bases and J 2 bases, with 11 bases left between them. CDR1 is SGHTA and CDR2 is FQGTGA in the germline V gene. CDR3 nucleotides: TGTGCCAGCAGCTTAGTGGGAGGAACCACAGATACGCAGTATTTT. Protein sequence: CASSLVGGTTDTQYF. The complete variable domain, with remaining parts taken from reference TRBV7-3 and TRBJ2-3, reads GAGVSQTPSNKVTEKGKYVELRCDPISGHTALYWYRQSLGQGPEFLIYFQGTGAADDSGLPNDRFFAVRPEGSVSTLKIQRTERGDSAVYLCASSLVGGTTDTQYFGPGTRLTVL.

This sequence joins TRBV2 and TRBJ1-5; D is possibly TRBD1 (6 bases). Germline loops: CDR1 SNHLY, CDR2 FYNNEI. The V end was cut by 6 bases, the J end by 6 bases, with 12 bases between. The CDR3 totals 13 residues. CDR3: CASSGQPGQPQHF. The CDR3 nucleotides read TGTGCCAGCAGCGGACAGCCCGGTCAGCCCCAGCATTTT.

The chain uses TRBV9 and TRBJ1-2, with TRBD1 matching 10 bases. After removal of 6 bases from V and 14 bases from J, the junction contained 13 bases not matched to a gene. The CDR3 length is 13 residues. From germline, CDR1 is SGDLS and CDR2 YYNGEE. For the CDR3, the DNA is TGTGCCAGCACCTTTGTGACAGGGGGCGCACTGACCTTC. Protein: CASTFVTGGALTF.

About this clone: At one end, the junction sequence differs from germline, possibly due to a read error. This chain links TRBV27 with TRBJ2-5; D possibly corresponds to TRBD1 (5 bases). CDR3 length: 14 amino acids. Germline assignment: CDR1 MNHEY and CDR2 SMNVEV (reference sequence). DNA for the CDR3: TGTGCCAGCAGGGGGCTCCGGTACCAAGAGGCCCAGTACTTC. This gives the protein CASRGLRYQEAQYF.

The chain carries TRBV10-2 and TRBJ1-3; D is ambiguous. The CDR3 is 14 amino acids. Trimming removed 6 bases from V and 0 bases from J, with 9 bases in between. Germline V CDR1 and CDR2: WSHSY, SAAADI. CDR3 amino acids: CASSRVLSGNTIYF. The CDR3 coding sequence is TGCGCCAGCAGCCGGGTTCTCTCTGGAAACACCATATATTTT.

This rearrangement joins TRBV7-8 to TRBJ1-5; maybe TRBD1 (6 bases). Trimming took off 9 bases at V and 6 bases at J, with 12 bases between the two ends. The CDR3 is 12 amino acids. CDR1 and CDR2 (germline): SGHVS, FQNEAQ. CDR3 region: CASRGVGQPQHF. CDR3 nucleotide sequence: TGTGCCAGTAGGGGGGTTGGTCAGCCCCAGCATTTT.

The chain links TRBV5-1 to TRBJ2-1, with a tentative D call TRBD1 (6 bases). Germline V CDR1 and CDR2: SGHRS, YFSETQ. Trimming shortened V by 0 bases and J by 14 bases, and 24 bases separated the two germline ends. This CDR3 region has 16 residues. CDR3 amino acids: CASSLAAGTVGDNEFF. Written as DNA, the CDR3 is TGCGCCAGCAGCTTGGCGGCCGGAACCGTGGGGGACAATGAGTTCTTC.

The chain carries TRBV6-5 and TRBJ2-7, with D hard to call. Trimming took off 8 bases at V and 3 bases at J, with 14 bases between the two ends. This CDR3 comprises 13 residues. CDR1 MNHEY and CDR2 SVGAGI come from the germline V gene. For the CDR3, the DNA is TGTGCCAGCCGTCCGCAGGTCCTCTACGAGCAGTACTTC. As protein: CASRPQVLYEQYF.

The rearrangement links TRBV5-1 to TRBJ2-4; TRBD1 matches at 7 bases. This CDR3 comprises 12 residues. V shed 4 bases and J 7 bases; nucleotides not matched to a gene: 2. Germline CDR1 reads SGHRS; CDR2 reads YFSETQ. CDR3 sequence (DNA): TGCGCCAGCAGCCAGACAGGGAACATTCAGTACTTC. Amino acid sequence: CASSQTGNIQYF.